This TCR beta chain comes out of a study of blood T cell repertoires in COVID-19. Across the study: From the United States, Italy and Spain came samples of acute and convalescent COVID-19.

The authors' processing: The assay estimated nucleated cells by amplifying reference gene primers. Here immunoSEQ multiplex PCR was the method, and the copy in TCRdb shows in-frame clones only, minus some. The DNA was the basis for D and trimming; V, J and clone size are from that table. This table holds 110,000 or so clones, roughly 88% found once. The CDR3 contains 16 residues. CDR1 and CDR2 from the germline V gene are SNHLY and FYNNEI. V lost 6 bases and J lost 8; bases outside the gene matches: 11. The chain is built from TRBV2 and TRBJ2-1; the match to TRBD2 covers 12 bases. The clonotype was recovered from a woman aged 70-85 years who had recovered from COVID-19. Material for sequencing was peripheral blood. The CDR3 loop reads CASRVTSGGPTDEQFF. Written as DNA, the CDR3 is TGTGCCAGCAGGGTGACTAGCGGGGGCCCCACGGATGAGCAGTTCTTC.